This T cell receptor (beta chain) was profiled in a study of CD8+CD57+ T cells in acquired aplastic anemia. Overall study context: Isolated CD4+ and CD8+ cells, once sorted, yielded DNA averaging approximately 3 ug. Findings and limits, study-wide: About 29 shared CD8+ CDR3s appeared highly expressed within patients' immunodominant clones.

This clonotype was counted at least ten times. Antigen: not known. Sequencing was done on patients that had shown CD8+CD57+ cell expansion by flow cytometry. By the time of blood sampling, patients had still received no therapy. Genomic DNA, the template, was used for profiling of the TCR beta VDJ and CDR3. TCRdb reprocessed the reads with MiXCR, giving one entry per CDR3 protein. Among more than 150,000 distinct CDR3 sequences listed, about half were seen once. The CDR3 extends over 13 amino acids. Germline lookup yields CDR1 LNHDA and CDR2 SQIVND (reference sequence). V was cut by 8 bases and J by 7 bases, with 15 bases left in between.

The rearrangement joins TRBV19 to TRBJ1-5, with D maybe TRBD1 (6 bases). The sequence was collected from a human donor with aplastic anemia. What was sequenced was sorted CD4+, CD8+, or CD8+CD57+ T cells (not recorded which) from PBMCs. The DNA for the CDR3 is TGTGCCAGTCAGAGGGGGAGGGGCCAGCCCCAGCATTTT. As protein: CASQRGRGQPQHF. Full variable domain (missing parts from reference TRBV19 and TRBJ1-5): DGGITQSPKYLFRKEGQNVTLSCEQNLNHDAMYWYRQDPGQGLRLIYYSQIVNDFQKGDIAEGYSVSREKKESFPLTVTSAQKNPTAFYLCASQRGRGQPQHFGDGTRLSIL.